A single sample is the source of the 27 T cell receptor beta chains below, sequenced in a study of OX40 agonist ivuxolimab in advanced cancers. Libraries were prepared by immunoSEQ multiplex PCR; TCRdb keeps only in-frame clonotypes and omits some of them. The repertoire holds more than 55,000 clones, with roughly 89% as singletons. The sequences come from CD4+ or CD8+ T cells sorted from blood, collected in a trial of the OX40 agonist ivuxolimab. The receptors were sampled from an adult with an advanced solid tumor such as melanoma, head and neck, liver or kidney cancer.

V and J are TRBV6-6 and TRBJ2-2, with unresolved D. The germline V gene has CDR1 MNHNY and CDR2 SVGAGI (reference sequence). V was cut by 0 bases and J by 9 bases, with 5 bases left in between. The CDR3 extends over 12 amino acids. The CDR3 spells CASSYSSRELFF. The CDR3, as DNA: TGTGCCAGCAGTTACTCGAGCAGGGAGCTGTTTTTT.

CDR3: CASSVTGSDNEQFF. CDR3 nucleotides: TGTGCCAGCTCCGTGACGGGATCAGACAATGAGCAGTTCTTC. This rearrangement joins TRBV18 to TRBJ2-1; D is possibly TRBD2 (5 bases). The CDR3 loop spans 14 amino acids. Between the trimmed V and J ends, which lost 6 bases and 5 bases, there was a span of 14 bases. In germline, CDR1 is KGHSH, CDR2 LQKENI.

This clone came up once. The J gene is TRBJ1-4, the V gene TRBV18, with D possibly matching TRBD1 (5 bases). The CDR3 runs 15 residues. Germline loops: CDR1 KGHSH, CDR2 LQKENI. V shed 3 bases and J shed 0 bases, with 8 bases lying between them. CDR3 DNA: TGTGCCAGCTCACCTGACAGCACAACTAATGAAAAACTGTTTTTT. Its translation: CASSPDSTTNEKLFF.

The rearrangement links TRBV29-1 to TRBJ2-7, with 12 bases that match TRBD2. CDR1 is SQVTM and CDR2 is ANQGSEA in the germline V gene. The junction had 4 bases not matched to a gene; V was cut back by 4 bases and J by 3 bases. This CDR3 spans 14 amino acids. The CDR3 bases are TGCAGCGTTGTTGGACTAGCGGGAAGCTACGAGCAGTACTTC. Translated, it gives CSVVGLAGSYEQYF.

This clone was found a few times. The chain employs TRBV6-1 and TRBJ2-5; 7 positions agree with TRBD1. Germline V gene data show CDR1 as MNHNS and CDR2 as SASEGT. The ends lost 6 bases at V and 5 bases at J; junction bases unmatched: 9. The CDR3 consists of 14 residues. CDR3 in DNA: TGTGCCAGCAGAAAAGACAGGGCGTGGGAGACCCAGTACTTC. Protein: CASRKDRAWETQYF.

This chain uses TRBV6-5 with TRBJ2-3; TRBD1 aligns across 9 bases. This CDR3 is built from 16 residues. After removal of 0 bases from V and 4 bases from J, the junction contained 5 bases not matched to a gene. Germline V gene sequence: CDR1 MNHEY, CDR2 SVGAGI. The CDR3, as DNA: TGTGCCAGCAGTTACTCGAGGGACAGGGTATCAGATACGCAGTATTTT. Protein sequence: CASSYSRDRVSDTQYF.

The chain is built from TRBV28 and TRBJ1-1, with 10 bases fitting TRBD1. CDR1 and CDR2 (germline): MDHEN, SYDVKM. The CDR3 totals 15 residues. J gave up 6 bases and V 5 bases, and 9 bases lay outside the gene matches. The CDR3 region is CASSQTGGGRAEAFF. In DNA, the CDR3 is TGTGCCAGCAGTCAGACAGGGGGCGGGAGGGCTGAAGCTTTCTTT.

The DNA for the CDR3 is TGTGCCAGCAGTTACTCACCTGATACGCAGTATTTT. This sequence encodes CASSYSPDTQYF. This chain joins TRBV6-6 and TRBJ2-3; no reliable D call. In germline, CDR1 is MNHNY, CDR2 SVGAGI (reference sequence). Trimming stripped 0 bases from V and 6 bases from J, with 4 bases between. CDR3 length equals 12 residues.

The chain is built from TRBV2 and TRBJ2-3; 11 positions agree with TRBD2. V was clipped by 6 bases and J by 5 bases; unmatched bases: 7. The CDR3 length is 15 residues. Per the germline V gene, CDR1 is SNHLY and CDR2 is FYNNEI. The DNA of the CDR3 is TGTGCCAGCAGGCTCCTCGGGACTAGCGGAGATACGCAGTATTTT. It encodes CASRLLGTSGDTQYF.

The table lists this clone with a few counts. This rearrangement joins TRBV19 to TRBJ1-1; TRBD1 matches at 7 bases. From germline, CDR1 is LNHDA and CDR2 SQIVND (reference sequence). Trimming took 5 bases from V and 4 from J; bases not matched to a gene: 7. This CDR3 comprises 14 residues. CDR3 DNA sequence: TGTGCCAGTAGTCGGGCAGGGGGAGGCACTGAAGCTTTCTTT. Its protein product is CASSRAGGGTEAFF.

The genes are TRBV9 and TRBJ1-3, with D possibly being TRBD1 (6 bases). This CDR3 region has 18 residues. V gave up 5 bases and J gave up 0 bases, with 21 bases separating them. The V gene's germline CDR1 is SGDLS and CDR2 YYNGEE. CDR3 in amino acids: CASSVPDGGMDSGNTIYF. The CDR3 coding sequence is TGTGCCAGCAGTGTACCAGATGGGGGCATGGACTCTGGAAACACCATATATTTT.

The chain joins TRBV5-1 to TRBJ1-1; no clear D gene. Trimming removed 0 bases from V and 2 bases from J, with 8 bases in between. CDR3 length equals 14 residues. Germline V gives CDR1 SGHRS, CDR2 YFSETQ. CDR3 in DNA: TGCGCCAGCAGCTTGGCAAGCTCCAACACTGAAGCTTTCTTT. It yields the protein CASSLASSNTEAFF.

This clone was seen only once. The rearrangement links TRBV19 to TRBJ1-5; TRBD1 might be the D (6 bases). Germline V gene data show CDR1 as LNHDA and CDR2 as SQIVND (reference sequence). The CDR3 has 17 amino acids. The V gene lost 5 bases and the J gene lost 0 bases, with 17 bases spanning the gap. The CDR3 here is CASSLGTNSLSNQPQHF. DNA for the CDR3: TGTGCCAGTAGTCTGGGGACAAATTCGCTTAGCAATCAGCCCCAGCATTTT.

The chain recombines TRBV25-1 with TRBJ1-5; maybe TRBD1 (6 bases). V lost 5 bases and J 2 bases, leaving 13 bases between the germline ends. Germline CDR1 MGHDK, CDR2 SYGVNS. This CDR3 has 15 amino acids. This chain's CDR3 is CASSRGGGGNQPQHF. The CDR3 coding sequence is TGTGCCAGCAGTCGGGGAGGGGGTGGCAATCAGCCCCAGCATTTT.

This clone has a single count. V and J are TRBV19 and TRBJ2-1, with 7 bases lining up with TRBD1. In germline, CDR1 is LNHDA, CDR2 SQIVND (reference sequence). The CDR3 contains 14 residues. With V trimmed by 7 bases and J by 8 bases, 11 bases remained unmatched. Here the CDR3 reads CASTPLAGGYEQFF. The CDR3 DNA reads TGTGCCAGTACCCCTTTGGCAGGGGGTTATGAGCAGTTCTTC. Filled out from reference TRBV19 and TRBJ2-1, the complete variable domain reads DGGITQSPKYLFRKEGQNVTLSCEQNLNHDAMYWYRQDPGQGLRLIYYSQIVNDFQKGDIAEGYSVSREKKESFPLTVTSAQKNPTAFYLCASTPLAGGYEQFFGPGTRLTVL.

The rearrangement uses TRBV5-1 and TRBJ2-5, with TRBD2 matching over 12 bases. The CDR3 extends over 16 amino acids. Trimming removed 0 bases from V and 5 bases from J; junction bases left unmatched: 5. From germline, CDR1 is SGHRS and CDR2 YFSETQ. The CDR3, as DNA: TGCGCCAGCAGCTTGGAGACTAGCGGGAGAGGGGAGACCCAGTACTTC. This gives the protein CASSLETSGRGETQYF.

This clone was picked up a small number of times. The gene calls are TRBV30 and TRBJ1-3; D ambiguous. CDR1 is GTSNPN and CDR2 is SVGIG in the germline V gene (reference sequence). Between the trimmed V and J ends, which lost 0 bases and 4 bases, there was a span of 4 bases. The CDR3 has 12 residues. In DNA form, the CDR3 reads TGTGCCTGGAGTGTACAGGGAAACACCATATATTTT. As protein: CAWSVQGNTIYF. Full variable domain (rest looked up from reference TRBV30 and TRBJ1-3): SQTIHQWPATLVQPVGSPLSLECTVEGTSNPNLYWYRQAAGRGLQLLFYSVGIGQISSEVPQNLSASRPQDRQFILSSKKLLLSDSGFYLCAWSVQGNTIYFGEGSWLTVV.

The chain has TRBV4-1 and TRBJ2-7; tentatively, D is TRBD1 (6 bases). CDR1 and CDR2 (germline): MGHRA, YSYEKL. Trimming stripped 0 bases from V and 3 bases from J, with 15 bases between. The length of the CDR3 is 16 residues. CDR3 sequence reads: CASSQDGTYENYEQYF. DNA for the CDR3: TGCGCCAGCAGCCAAGACGGGACATATGAAAACTACGAGCAGTACTTC.

This clone was picked up a small number of times. The rearrangement links TRBV11-2 to TRBJ2-5; D call uncertain. Germline V gene sequence: CDR1 SGHAT, CDR2 FQNNGV. V was pared by 5 bases and J by 5 bases, with 9 bases between. This CDR3 has 12 amino acids. The CDR3 region has the DNA TGTGCCAGCAGCCCCGGGCACGAGACCCAGTACTTC. It yields the protein CASSPGHETQYF.

V and J are TRBV28 and TRBJ2-7; 13 nucleotides match TRBD2. V lost 7 bases, J lost 4 bases, and 7 bases stayed unmatched. Germline loops: CDR1 MDHEN, CDR2 SYDVKM. The CDR3 covers 15 residues. CDR3 coding DNA: TGTGCCAGCAACTTCGGACTAGCGGGGGAATACGAGCAGTACTTC. The encoded protein is CASNFGLAGEYEQYF.

Concerning this clone itself: Mismatch with germline at one junction end may stem from a read error. The genes are TRBV7-9 and TRBJ2-5, with a tentative D call TRBD1 (5 bases). From germline, CDR1 is SEHNR and CDR2 FQNEAQ (reference sequence). CDR3 length: 11 residues. The CDR3 region has the DNA TGTGCCAGCAGCTTAGCGGGGCCGCTAAACTTC. As protein: CASSLAGPLNF.

The chain uses TRBV1 and TRBJ2-1; TRBD2, the D gene given by the table, was not confirmed from the DNA. TRBV1 represents a pseudogene. This CDR3 spans 18 amino acids. The CDR3 is CTSSNTTQREGRTNEQFF. The CDR3 nucleotides read TGCACCAGCAGCAACACGACGCAGCGGGAGGGCCGGACGAATGAGCAGTTCTTC.

This chain links TRBV12-5 with TRBJ1-2; D perhaps matches TRBD1 (6 bases). Germline V gene data show CDR1 as LGHNT and CDR2 as FRNRAP. This CDR3 is 13 amino acids long. The germline V and J ends were trimmed by 2 bases and 2 bases, with 6 bases remaining between them. The CDR3: CASGLRGNYGYTF. CDR3 bases: TGTGCTAGTGGTTTGAGGGGGAACTATGGCTACACCTTC.

The chain recombines TRBV11-3 with TRBJ1-3; D gene uncertain. V was trimmed by 1 base and J by 0 bases, leaving 7 bases between them. Germline loops: CDR1 SGHNT, CDR2 YENEEA. The CDR3 is 15 amino acids. CDR3 in DNA: TGTGCCAGCAGCTTAGGTGGGGACTCTGGAAACACCATATATTTT. It is translated as CASSLGGDSGNTIYF.

This sequence joins TRBV18 and TRBJ2-3; D ambiguous. Trimming shortened V by 0 bases and J by 3 bases, and 7 bases separated the two germline ends. The length of the CDR3 is 14 residues. CDR1 is KGHSH, CDR2 LQKENI, per germline. CDR3 region: CASSPPLTTDTQYF. CDR3 coding DNA: TGTGCCAGCTCACCACCATTGACTACAGATACGCAGTATTTT.

The J gene is TRBJ2-1, the V gene TRBV9; 9 bases fit TRBD1. The V segment lost 5 bases and the J segment 9 bases; nucleotides outside the gene matches: 12. The CDR3 runs to 15 residues. The V gene's germline CDR1 is SGDLS and CDR2 YYNGEE. The CDR3 DNA reads TGTGCCAGCAGTATACCGGGACAGGGAGCCCCTGAGCAGTTCTTC. This encodes CASSIPGQGAPEQFF.

The chain combines TRBV4-1 with TRBJ1-2; D may be TRBD1 (6 bases). This CDR3 spans 17 amino acids. The germline V gene encodes CDR1 MGHRA and CDR2 YSYEKL. V was trimmed by 0 bases and J by 5 bases, leaving 19 bases between them. The CDR3 protein is CASSQDQDTGRGYGYTF. The CDR3 DNA reads as TGCGCCAGCAGCCAAGATCAGGACACAGGAAGGGGGTATGGCTACACCTTC.